Shown below are 26 T cell receptor beta chains from a single sample sequenced in a study of blood T cell repertoires in COVID-19. Some clones are missing from TCRdb's copy, which holds only in-frame ones; the method was immunoSEQ multiplex PCR. The sample lists under 130,000 clones; 80% to 90% were seen once. Specimen: peripheral blood. The receptors originated from a human donor in a cohort sampled during active COVID-19.

The chain uses TRBV28 and TRBJ1-6; D possibly corresponds to TRBD1 (6 bases). Trimming removed 6 bases from V and 10 bases from J, with 13 bases in between. CDR3 length: 13 amino acids. Germline loops: CDR1 MDHEN, CDR2 SYDVKM. The CDR3 DNA reads as TGTGCCAGCAGAAGGGGGGGTATCTCACCCCTCCACTTT. Its translation is CASRRGGISPLHF. Based on the CDR3 plus reference TRBV28 and TRBJ1-6, the full variable domain is DVKVTQSSRYLVKRTGEKVFLECVQDMDHENMFWYRQDPGLGLRLIYFSYDVKMKEKGDIPEGYSVSREKKERFSLILESASTNQTSMYLCASRRGGISPLHFGNGTRLTVT.

The V call is TRBV5-6, the J call TRBJ1-1; perhaps TRBD1 as D (6 bases). The CDR3 spans 16 residues. Germline CDR1 and CDR2: SGHDT and YYEEEE. The V gene lost 2 bases and the J gene lost 1 base, with 15 bases spanning the gap. The CDR3 sequence: CASSFLGQRGNTEAFF. The CDR3 bases are TGTGCCAGCAGCTTCTTAGGACAGAGGGGGAACACTGAAGCTTTCTTT.

The rearrangement links TRBV6-2 or TRBV6-3 to TRBJ1-3; no clear D. V dropped 2 bases and J dropped 0 bases, with 11 bases sitting between them. This CDR3 region has 16 residues. Germline loops: CDR1 MNHEY, CDR2 SVGEGT. DNA of the CDR3: TGTGCCAGCAGTTACCCTCCCGGCGGCTCTGGAAACACCATATATTTT. It is translated as CASSYPPGGSGNTIYF.

This clone was picked up one time. The chain employs TRBV7-2 and TRBJ2-3; the match to TRBD1 covers 9 bases. The CDR3 totals 16 residues. Germline V gene data show CDR1 as SGHTA and CDR2 as FQGNSA. V gave up 5 bases and J gave up 4 bases; unmatched junction bases: 10. DNA for the CDR3: TGTGCCAGCAGCCCAGGTGGGACAGGGAGGTCAGATACGCAGTATTTT. It yields the protein CASSPGGTGRSDTQYF.

The J gene is TRBJ2-1, the V gene TRBV27; the match to TRBD1 covers 8 bases. V lost 0 bases to trimming and J lost 5 bases; unmatched junction nucleotides: 6. This CDR3 has 16 residues. The germline V gene has CDR1 MNHEY and CDR2 SMNVEV (reference sequence). The CDR3 nucleotides are TGTGCCAGCAGTTTATCTTCCCAGGGGGCAGACAATGAGCAGTTCTTC. This codes for CASSLSSQGADNEQFF.

This clone was observed a handful of times. This chain connects TRBV19 to TRBJ1-5, with a tentative D call TRBD1 (6 bases). This CDR3 comprises 15 residues. Germline values: CDR1 LNHDA, CDR2 SQIVND (reference sequence). Trimming cost V 1 base and J 3 bases, with 10 bases left between them. The chain's CDR3 is CASSIGTVFNQPQHF. The CDR3 nucleotides read TGTGCCAGTAGTATAGGGACAGTGTTCAATCAGCCCCAGCATTTT.

The chain has TRBV7-9 and TRBJ1-3; D unclear. Germline values: CDR1 SEHNR, CDR2 FQNEAQ (reference sequence). CDR3 length: 11 residues. V lost 3 bases, J lost 8 bases, and 5 bases lay in between. The CDR3 spells CASSLSDTIYF. The CDR3 DNA sequence: TGTGCCAGCAGCTTGTCGGACACCATATATTTT.

V gene TRBV19 combines with J gene TRBJ2-7; 9 bases are a match to TRBD2. This CDR3 has 15 residues. V gave up 5 bases and J gave up 0 bases; unmatched junction bases: 5. The germline V gene has CDR1 LNHDA and CDR2 SQIVND (reference sequence). DNA for the CDR3: TGTGCCAGTAGTCGGACTAGCGTGAACTCCTACGAGCAGTACTTC. It specifies CASSRTSVNSYEQYF.

The gene calls are TRBV28 and TRBJ1-1, with D tentatively TRBD1 (5 bases). V lost 8 bases to trimming and J lost 1 base, with 8 bases between them. The CDR3 loop spans 12 amino acids. Germline values: CDR1 MDHEN, CDR2 SYDVKM. The CDR3 loop is CASAQENTEAFF. CDR3 in DNA: TGTGCCAGCGCACAGGAGAACACTGAAGCTTTCTTT.

The rearrangement joins TRBV27 to TRBJ1-1, with a weak D call TRBD1 (6 bases). Trimming cost V 6 bases and J 1 base, with 9 bases left between them. Per the germline V gene, CDR1 is MNHEY and CDR2 is SMNVEV (reference sequence). The CDR3 is 13 residues long. CDR3 coding DNA: TGTGCCAGCAGATCGACAGGGAACACTGAAGCTTTCTTT. Translating gives CASRSTGNTEAFF.

As to this clone: Additional DNA sequences in this sample encode the identical CDR3. The genes are TRBV10-1 and TRBJ2-3; 7 bases map to TRBD1. The CDR3 sequence is 15 residues long. Per the germline V gene, CDR1 is WNHNN and CDR2 is SYGVQD (reference sequence). The trim removed 2 bases at V and 1 base at J, leaving 3 bases unmatched. CDR3 bases: TGCGCCAGCAGTGAGCCCGGACAGGGCACAGATACGCAGTATTTT. Translation gives CASSEPGQGTDTQYF.

This chain connects TRBV24-1 to TRBJ2-1; no reliable D call. Germline V gene sequence: CDR1 KGHDR, CDR2 SFDVKD. The CDR3 extends over 13 amino acids. The V gene lost 4 bases and the J gene lost 4 bases, with 7 bases spanning the gap. The CDR3 protein is CATSEPEYNEQFF. The DNA of the CDR3 is TGTGCCACCAGTGAGCCTGAGTACAATGAGCAGTTCTTC.

V and J are TRBV11-3 and TRBJ2-3, with 7 bases fitting TRBD2. The germline V gene encodes CDR1 SGHNT and CDR2 YENEEA. The CDR3 extends over 16 amino acids. V lost 6 bases, J lost 5 bases, and 14 bases stayed unmatched. CDR3 in amino acids: CASSRRSGADIDTQYF. CDR3 DNA: TGTGCCAGCAGTCGGCGGAGCGGGGCGGATATAGATACGCAGTATTTT.

V gene TRBV18 combines with J gene TRBJ1-3, with TRBD1 matching 7 bases. This CDR3 has 16 residues. CDR1 KGHSH and CDR2 LQKENI come from the germline V gene. Losses at the gene ends were 4 bases for V and 7 bases for J; bases not matched to a gene: 13. The CDR3 spells CASSHNLGTDINTIYF. CDR3 bases: TGTGCCAGCTCACACAACCTCGGGACAGACATTAACACCATATATTTT.

The chain is built from TRBV9 and TRBJ2-3; possible D gene TRBD1, 6 bases. The CDR3 runs 14 residues. Germline assignment: CDR1 SGDLS and CDR2 YYNGEE. The germline V and J ends were trimmed by 2 bases and 2 bases, with 9 bases remaining between them. CDR3 amino acids: CASSVQGNTDTQYF. CDR3 sequence (DNA): TGTGCCAGCAGCGTCCAGGGGAACACAGATACGCAGTATTTT.

The gene calls are TRBV18 and TRBJ1-4; 8 bases are shared with TRBD1. Trimming cost V 6 bases and J 8 bases; bases outside gene matches: 14. The V gene's germline CDR1 is KGHSH and CDR2 LQKENI. The CDR3 is 16 amino acids. DNA for the CDR3: TGTGCCAGCTCCCATGACAGGGGCGGGATGTACGAAAAACTGTTTTTT. Translated: CASSHDRGGMYEKLFF.

The chain carries TRBV5-1 and TRBJ1-1, with D possibly matching TRBD1 (5 bases). The V end lost 3 bases, the J end lost 7 bases, and 10 bases lay between the germline ends. The germline V gene encodes CDR1 SGHRS and CDR2 YFSETQ. The CDR3 runs to 12 residues. The CDR3 sequence is CASSWAGLEAFF. DNA of the CDR3: TGCGCCAGCAGCTGGGCAGGGCTTGAAGCTTTCTTT.

The genes are TRBV19 and TRBJ1-4; TRBD1 aligns across 7 bases. Germline values: CDR1 LNHDA, CDR2 SQIVND (reference sequence). The CDR3 is made up of 16 amino acids. Unmatched junction bases numbered 9, after V lost 4 bases and J lost 4 bases. The CDR3 reads CASSTTAGTVNEKLFF. CDR3 bases: TGTGCCAGTAGTACGACCGCCGGGACAGTTAATGAAAAACTGTTTTTT.

The V call is TRBV5-1, the J call TRBJ1-2; TRBD1 might be the D (6 bases). CDR1 is SGHRS and CDR2 is YFSETQ in the germline V gene. The CDR3 is made up of 16 amino acids. The V gene lost 3 bases and the J gene lost 1 base, with 16 bases spanning the gap. CDR3 region: CASSSRPGQINYGYTF. In DNA form, the CDR3 reads TGCGCCAGCAGCTCCCGTCCGGGACAAATTAACTATGGCTACACCTTC.

V usage is TRBV10-1 and J usage is TRBJ2-5, with D perhaps TRBD2 (5 bases). The CDR3 totals 14 residues. The germline gives CDR1 WNHNN, CDR2 SYGVQD (reference sequence). The V end was cut by 0 bases, the J end by 5 bases, with 10 bases between. CDR3 amino acids: CASSESSRGETQYF. CDR3 nucleotides: TGCGCCAGCAGTGAGTCGTCTAGAGGGGAGACCCAGTACTTC.

The chain employs TRBV5-1 and TRBJ1-3, with TRBD1 matching over 8 bases. The CDR3 spans 14 residues. Germline V gene sequence: CDR1 SGHRS, CDR2 YFSETQ. The junction had 7 bases not matched to a gene; V was cut back by 7 bases and J by 4 bases. The CDR3 DNA is TGCGCCAGCGGCCCCCGACAGGGGGGAAACACCATATATTTT. Amino acid sequence: CASGPRQGGNTIYF.

This chain links TRBV19 with TRBJ1-2, with 10 nucleotides matching TRBD1. The V gene's germline CDR1 is LNHDA and CDR2 SQIVND (reference sequence). V shed 3 bases and J 3 bases; nucleotides not matched to a gene: 7. The CDR3 loop spans 16 amino acids. Here the CDR3 DNA reads TGTGCCAGTAGTATGGTTTTGGGACAGGGGCACTATGGCTACACCTTC. Protein product: CASSMVLGQGHYGYTF.

The V gene is TRBV19, the J gene TRBJ1-3; D gene uncertain. The germline V gene encodes CDR1 LNHDA and CDR2 SQIVND (reference sequence). The V and J ends lost 5 bases and 0 bases respectively, with 11 bases between them. This CDR3 region has 15 residues. CDR3 coding DNA: TGTGCCAGTAGTCCCCAGGCCCCCTCTGGAAACACCATATATTTT. Its translation is CASSPQAPSGNTIYF.

The chain has TRBV5-1 and TRBJ2-1; TRBD2 matches at 7 bases. The trim removed 4 bases at V and 7 bases at J, leaving 11 bases unmatched. Per germline, CDR1 SGHRS and CDR2 YFSETQ. This CDR3 comprises 15 residues. CDR3 coding DNA: TGCGCCAGCAGCCCGGAACCGGGACTATATAATGAGCAGTTCTTC. It translates to CASSPEPGLYNEQFF.

The genes are TRBV28 and TRBJ2-4; a weak D match, TRBD1 (6 bases). Germline V gives CDR1 MDHEN, CDR2 SYDVKM. This CDR3 spans 19 amino acids. Trimming removed 10 bases from V and 0 bases from J, with 28 bases in between. The CDR3 reads CATTPRRGLHLKAKNIQYF. In DNA form, the CDR3 reads TGTGCCACCACCCCCCGCAGGGGCCTTCATCTAAAAGCCAAAAACATTCAGTACTTC.

This chain links TRBV6-5 with TRBJ2-7; 7 nucleotides agree with TRBD2. The CDR3 is 14 amino acids. Germline V gene data show CDR1 as MNHEY and CDR2 as SVGAGI. V trimming: 7 bases; J trimming: 6 bases; junction bases outside the gene matches: 12. CDR3 sequence: CASTIEREAGEQYF. The CDR3, as DNA: TGTGCCAGCACTATCGAGCGGGAAGCGGGCGAGCAGTACTTC.